These T cell receptor beta chains were read from a single sample in a study of T cell changes during pregnancy in multiple sclerosis. Repertoires were generated with immunoSEQ multiplex PCR, while TCRdb's copy carries only in-frame clones and drops some. The sample records about 98,000 clones, 92% being singletons. The specimen comprised peripheral blood, sampled after pregnancy. These receptors came from a female donor in good health, enrolled as a control in a pregnancy study. Each CDR3 is given with its conserved first and last residue. Rows give clone size only sometimes, using once, few, many, or a class for an expanded clone.

v_gene	abundance	j_gene	CDR3aa
TRBV29-1	.	TRBJ1-2	CSVEPSSGVGYTF
TRBV9	.	TRBJ2-3	CASSSTGSGGTDTQYF
TRBV2	.	TRBJ2-1	CAVLRGQGYNEQFF
TRBV6-1	.	TRBJ2-1	CASEVGQVFEQFF
TRBV5-6	once	TRBJ1-1	CASNLEGPMNTEAFF
TRBV4-1	once	TRBJ1-4	CASSRGPVNEKLFF
TRBV2	.	TRBJ1-5	CASRDREFEQPQHF
TRBV7-9	.	TRBJ1-1	CASRGGGNTEAFF
TRBV5-6	.	TRBJ2-7	CASSRLLAGLSYEQYF
TRBV15	.	TRBJ2-5	CATSREKTGAEETQYF
TRBV6-1	.	TRBJ2-7	CASSIQGDTYEQYF
TRBV5-1	.	TRBJ2-3	CASSLATSGISTDTQYF
TRBV6-1	.	TRBJ2-1	CATTTGATHNEQFF
TRBV13	.	TRBJ2-7	CASSSIVDTQSWAYEQYF
TRBV9	.	TRBJ1-5	CASSAGPRGGGNQPQHF
TRBV7-8	once	TRBJ2-2	CASSYPGGLNTGELFF
TRBV6-6	.	TRBJ1-3	CASTVTAGNTIYF
TRBV5-1	.	TRBJ2-7	CASSSRTVSYEQYF
TRBV10-3	.	TRBJ1-1	CAISHSRGGRGPEAFF
TRBV5-4	.	TRBJ1-2	CASSLAGSGVPYGYTF
TRBV27	.	TRBJ2-7	CATGTQMGGGQYF
TRBV2	.	TRBJ1-6	CASSDYTSSYNSPLHF
TRBV6-6	once	TRBJ2-7	CATRTSGRGSSYEQYF
TRBV11-2	.	TRBJ2-2	CASSLAEGRGTGELFF
TRBV7-2	.	TRBJ2-3	CASSLQGVLRDTQYF
TRBV5-5	.	TRBJ2-7	CASSRTGQSSYEQYF
TRBV23-1	.	TRBJ2-7	CASVTYEQYF
TRBV7-2	.	TRBJ1-2	CASSLGDNRGGYGYTF
TRBV6-1	.	TRBJ2-7	CASSPVAGGRPEQYF
TRBV5-6	.	TRBJ2-1	CASSLARATLGEQFF
TRBV11-3	.	TRBJ1-1	CASSPGVSSTEAFF
TRBV2	.	TRBJ1-4	CASSGTGSTNEKLFF
TRBV18	few	TRBJ1-2	CASSPDPGSYGYTF
TRBV19	.	TRBJ2-3	CASSIGTGSDTQYF
TRBV30	once	TRBJ2-7	CAWSLTWDRGWPSSLQQYF
TRBV10-3	.	TRBJ2-5	CAISGAGQETQYF
TRBV11-2	.	TRBJ2-1	CASVIAGGGEQFF
TRBV5-6	.	TRBJ1-1	CASSPLGHEAFF
TRBV5-1	.	TRBJ1-2	CASSRQGTNYGYTF
TRBV10-2	.	TRBJ2-1	CASSSYNEQFF
TRBV15	.	TRBJ1-2	CATGQGAYGYTF
TRBV30	.	TRBJ2-7	CAWNLPGQNYEQYF
TRBV7-9	.	TRBJ2-1	CASSLAAASGGISNEQFF
TRBV5-1	once	TRBJ2-3	CASSWRGTSGSSDTQYF
TRBV27	.	TRBJ2-3	CASSLLTVTTDTQYF
TRBV6-5	.	TRBJ2-3	CASRRQDLKAQYF
TRBV5-1	.	TRBJ2-5	CASSLELVVETQYF
TRBV6-5	.	TRBJ1-5	CASSYGSYQPQHF
TRBV18	.	TRBJ2-1	CASSPPGRKRGGNNEQFF
TRBV4-1	.	TRBJ2-5	CASSQLQGGQETQYF
TRBV9	.	TRBJ1-1	CASSAEVGRAFF
TRBV30	.	TRBJ2-7	CAWRLAGGNEQYF
TRBV30	once	TRBJ2-3	CAWSAGLPFTDTQYF